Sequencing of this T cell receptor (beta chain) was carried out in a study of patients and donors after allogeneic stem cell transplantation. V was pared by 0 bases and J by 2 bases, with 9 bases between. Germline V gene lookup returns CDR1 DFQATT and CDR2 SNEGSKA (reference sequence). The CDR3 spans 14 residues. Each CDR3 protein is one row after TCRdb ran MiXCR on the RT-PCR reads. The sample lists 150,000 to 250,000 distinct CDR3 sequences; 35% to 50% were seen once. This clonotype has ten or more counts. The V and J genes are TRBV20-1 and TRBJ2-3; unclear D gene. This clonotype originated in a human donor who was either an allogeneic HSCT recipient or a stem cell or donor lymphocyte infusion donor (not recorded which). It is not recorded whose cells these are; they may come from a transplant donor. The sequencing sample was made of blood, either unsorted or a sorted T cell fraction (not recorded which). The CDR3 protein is CSAREGSSTDTQYF. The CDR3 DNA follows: TGCAGTGCTAGAGAGGGTAGCTCCACAGATACGCAGTATTTT.